A selection of T cell receptor beta chains follows, all from one sample in a study of cytomegalovirus exposure and HLA in healthy donors. Some clones are missing from TCRdb's copy, which holds only in-frame ones; the method was immunoSEQ multiplex PCR. Seen here are some 79,000 clones, around 94% observed once, and the top ten hold approximately 3%. The sequenced material came from PBMCs. The receptors originated from a woman under 30 in good health and CMV-seropositive. The CDR3 runs from the conserved cysteine through the conserved F or W. A D gene is named only where the DNA matches it firmly. Not every row has a clone size; where given, it reads once, few, many or a size class.

d_gene	v_gene	abundance	j_gene	CDR3nt	CDR3aa
TRBD1	TRBV5-1	.	TRBJ1-1	TGCGCCAGCAGCTACGCCTACAGGGGGGCGGACACTGAAGCTTTCTTT	CASSYAYRGADTEAFF
TRBD1	TRBV11-3	.	TRBJ2-1	TGTGCCAGCAGCCAACGGGGGACAGGGGTGAATGAGCAGTTCTTC	CASSQRGTGVNEQFF
.	TRBV6-1	.	TRBJ1-1	TGTGCCAGCAGTGCCAGCAGGGGAAGAGTCACTGAAGCTTTCTTT	CASSASRGRVTEAFF
.	TRBV28	once	TRBJ1-2	TGTGCCAGCAGTCTTAGGGGTCCTTATGGCTACACCTTC	CASSLRGPYGYTF
TRBD1	TRBV11-2	.	TRBJ2-7	TGTGCCAGCAGCTTTGGGACAGAGTCACAATTGAAGGACGAGCAGTACTTC	CASSFGTESQLKDEQYF
.	TRBV13	.	TRBJ2-7	TGTGCCAGCAGCTTCGGTGCCGAGCAGTACTTC	CASSFGAEQYF
TRBD1	TRBV5-1	.	TRBJ2-1	TGCGCCAGCAGCCCCGGAGGCAGGGGGCTCTACAATGAGCAGTTCTTC	CASSPGGRGLYNEQFF
.	TRBV7-6	once	TRBJ1-1	TGTGCCAGCAGCGAACAGGGAAACACTGAAGCTTTCTTT	CASSEQGNTEAFF
.	TRBV7-2	.	TRBJ1-3	TGTGCCAGCACGAGCGGGGGAATGGCTGGAAACACCATATATTTT	CASTSGGMAGNTIYF
.	TRBV29-1	.	TRBJ1-2	TGCAGCGCCGGGACTCCTGCTGGGGGCTACACCTTC	CSAGTPAGGYTF
.	TRBV7-9	.	TRBJ2-7	TGTGCCAGCAGCCATACAGGGACGGCCCCCTACGAGCAGTACTTC	CASSHTGTAPYEQYF
.	TRBV25-1	.	TRBJ2-2	TGTGCCAGCAGTGATTATACCGGGGAGCTGTTTTTT	CASSDYTGELFF
TRBD2	TRBV7-9	.	TRBJ2-2	TGTGCCAGCAGCTTGGTCGGACTAGCGGTGAACACCGGGGAGCTGTTTTTT	CASSLVGLAVNTGELFF
.	TRBV7-7	.	TRBJ2-6	TGTGCTAGCGGGTTCAGGGGGCCTGGGGCCAACGTCCTGACTTTC	CASGFRGPGANVLTF
.	TRBV19	.	TRBJ1-5	TGTGCCAGTAGTCTAACGGGGGGGCAGGGTCAGCCCCAGCATTTT	CASSLTGGQGQPQHF
TRBD1	TRBV5-1	.	TRBJ1-3	TGCGCCAGTGCTCAGGGGGGCACTGGAAACACCATATATTTT	CASAQGGTGNTIYF
.	TRBV19	.	TRBJ1-4	TGTGCCAGTAGGTTGGAGGGAGGAGCAACTAATGAAAAACTGTTTTTT	CASRLEGGATNEKLFF
TRBD1	TRBV28	once	TRBJ2-1	TGTGCCAGCATCCCACAGGGGCCCTACAATGAGCAGTTCTTC	CASIPQGPYNEQFF
TRBD1	TRBV18	.	TRBJ2-5	TGTGCCAGCTCACCCACAGGGGCTGGGGAGACCCAGTACTTC	CASSPTGAGETQYF
.	TRBV6-5	.	TRBJ2-3	TGTGCCAGCAGTTACGGAGGGAGAACCCATACGCAGTATTTT	CASSYGGRTHTQYF
TRBD1	TRBV5-1	.	TRBJ1-1	TGCGCCAGCAGCTTGGACAGGGGAGGAACTGAAGCTTTCTTT	CASSLDRGGTEAFF
.	TRBV6-4	.	TRBJ2-3	TGTGCCAGCCTCTACCACGGACACAGTAGCACAGATACGCAGTATTTT	CASLYHGHSSTDTQYF
TRBD2	TRBV6-1	.	TRBJ2-5	TGTGCCAGCAGTGGCTGGACTAGCGGTTCACAAGAGACCCAGTACTTC	CASSGWTSGSQETQYF
.	TRBV4-3	few	TRBJ1-6	TGCGCCAGCAGCTACAGGAGTGGCTCCTATAATTCACCCCTCCACTTT	CASSYRSGSYNSPLHF
TRBD2	TRBV4-2	.	TRBJ2-7	TGTGCCAGCAGCCAAGCCTCACAAGGACTAGCGGGAGACTACGAGCAGTACTTC	CASSQASQGLAGDYEQYF
TRBD1	TRBV10-1	.	TRBJ2-1	TGCGCCAGCAGTGACCCGGGACAGGGGGCGGATGAGCAGTTCTTC	CASSDPGQGADEQFF
.	TRBV28	.	TRBJ2-3	TGTGCCAGCAGTTTGTACCCGACTAGGGGCACAGATACGCAGTATTTT	CASSLYPTRGTDTQYF
.	TRBV23-1	.	TRBJ1-3	TGCGCCAGCAGTCAGCCCCCGGGACTCCACCTCGGGAACACCATATATTTT	CASSQPPGLHLGNTIYF
TRBD1	TRBV27	.	TRBJ2-7	TGTGCCAGCAAGGGACAGGGGAAGACCTACGAGCAGTACTTC	CASKGQGKTYEQYF
.	TRBV6-1	.	TRBJ1-2	TGTGCCAGCACCGAGAGTCTGAACTATGGCTACACCTTC	CASTESLNYGYTF
TRBD1	TRBV15	.	TRBJ2-7	TGTGCCACCAGCAGAGATCAGGGGGCGACCTACGAGCAGTACTTC	CATSRDQGATYEQYF
TRBD1	TRBV4-2	.	TRBJ2-7	TGTGCCAGCAGCCAAAAAGGCCCGGGACAGGGTTTCGAGCAGTACTTC	CASSQKGPGQGFEQYF
.	TRBV29-1	.	TRBJ2-6	TGCAGCGTTCGCAGGCCTGGGGCCAACGTCCTGACTTTC	CSVRRPGANVLTF
TRBD2	TRBV5-1	once	TRBJ2-1	TGCGCCAGCAGCTTACAACCTAGCGGGGGGGCCGATGAGCAGTTCTTC	CASSLQPSGGADEQFF
.	TRBV6-5	.	TRBJ1-2	TGTGCCAGCAGTGTAACACGATCCTATGGCTACACCTTC	CASSVTRSYGYTF
.	TRBV5-6	.	TRBJ2-7	TGTGCCAGCAGCTTGTATCCGGACTTGGGTGAGCAGTACTTC	CASSLYPDLGEQYF
TRBD1	TRBV19	once	TRBJ2-2	TGTGCCAGTAGTACCCGGGACAGGGGGCAAGCCGGGGAGCTGTTTTTT	CASSTRDRGQAGELFF
TRBD2	TRBV6-6	.	TRBJ2-7	TGTGCCAGCAGTCAAGCGGGGGAGCAGTACTTC	CASSQAGEQYF
TRBD1	TRBV2	.	TRBJ1-1	TGTGCCAGCATACGGGACAGGGGAGACACTGAAGCTTTCTTT	CASIRDRGDTEAFF
TRBD2	TRBV11-2	.	TRBJ2-7	TGTGCCAGCAGCTTAGTCGGGACTAGCCCCTACGAGCAGTACTTC	CASSLVGTSPYEQYF
.	TRBV28	.	TRBJ1-2	TGTGCCAGCAGTAAAAACAGGGTTTTGGTCTATGGCTACACCTTC	CASSKNRVLVYGYTF
TRBD1	TRBV19	.	TRBJ2-6	TGTGCCAGTACCTTGACAGGGAACTCTGGGGCCAACGTCCTGACTTTC	CASTLTGNSGANVLTF
TRBD1	TRBV28	once	TRBJ2-2	TGTGCCAGCAGTTCTCTGGGACAGGGCTCCGGGGAGCTGTTTTTT	CASSSLGQGSGELFF
.	TRBV20-1	.	TRBJ2-5	TGCAGTGCCCTCGGAGAGACCCAGTACTTC	CSALGETQYF
.	TRBV21-1	.	TRBJ2-7	TGTGCCAGCAGCAAAGCCCCTAACCACGAGCAGTACTTC	CASSKAPNHEQYF
TRBD2	TRBV28	.	TRBJ2-7	TGTGCCAGTTACCGAGGTCCGGGAGGGGTTTCCTACGAGCAGTACTTC	CASYRGPGGVSYEQYF
TRBD2	TRBV5-1	.	TRBJ2-1	TGCGCCAGCAGCCCGGTACCGGGACTAGCGGGAGTCGTCGACAATGAGCAGTTCTTC	CASSPVPGLAGVVDNEQFF
.	TRBV29-1	.	TRBJ1-4	TGCAGCGTTGCCCAGGAAAAACTGTTTTTT	CSVAQEKLFF
.	TRBV6-5	.	TRBJ2-3	TGTGCCAGCAGTCCTCGCGAAACAGATACGCAGTATTTT	CASSPRETDTQYF
TRBD1	TRBV18	.	TRBJ2-2	TGTGCCAGCTTCCCAGCGACCAGGGCGTACAGGGGAACCGGGGAGCTGTTTTTT	CASFPATRAYRGTGELFF
TRBD2	TRBV29-1	.	TRBJ2-2	TGCAGCGTTGGTAGCGGGGGGGCCCCCGGGGAGCTGTTTTTT	CSVGSGGAPGELFF
TRBD1	TRBV9	.	TRBJ1-2	TGTGCCAGCAGCGTAGGGGGACAGGTCCACTATGGCTACACCTTC	CASSVGGQVHYGYTF